What follows are 29 T cell receptor beta chains derived from one specimen sequenced in a study of Graves' ophthalmopathy and Graves' hyperthyroidism. Investigators amplified TCR beta CDR3 regions from RNA transcripts. RT-PCR with HTBI primers came first, then second-round multiplex PCR. Each CDR3 protein gets one entry after TCRdb re-called the multiplex PCR reads with MiXCR. Of about 380,000 distinct CDR3 sequences listed, 15% are singletons. Sequencing was carried out using peripheral blood. The origin of the receptors is a woman aged 18-30 years with stable Graves' hyperthyroidism.

In its sample, this clonotype was seen many times. CDR3 in DNA: TGTGCCAGCAGGGATGACAGGGGAGGCACTGAAGCTTTCTTT. Protein sequence: CASRDDRGGTEAFF. The rearrangement joins TRBV6-2 or TRBV6-3 to TRBJ1-1; TRBD1 matches 8 bases. Germline CDR1 and CDR2: MNHEY and SVGEGT. The V segment lost 6 bases and the J segment 4 bases; nucleotides outside the gene matches: 7. The CDR3 consists of 14 residues.

Only a few counts were recorded for this clonotype. The CDR3 here is CASRVDSMNTEAFF. The CDR3 bases are TGTGCCAGCAGAGTGGACAGCATGAACACTGAAGCTTTCTTT. The chain employs TRBV6-1 and TRBJ1-1, with D possibly matching TRBD1 (6 bases). The V end lost 6 bases, the J end lost 0 bases, and 11 bases lay between the germline ends. Germline V gives CDR1 MNHNS, CDR2 SASEGT. The CDR3 runs to 14 residues.

The chain has TRBV12-3 or TRBV12-4 and TRBJ1-1; TRBD1 might be the D (6 bases). CDR3 length: 16 residues. V was cut by 5 bases and J by 3 bases, with 19 bases left in between. For the CDR3, the DNA is TGTGCCAGCAGTCCCGGGACATTTAGTAGGTACACTGAAGCTTTCTTT. Translating it yields CASSPGTFSRYTEAFF.

J is TRBJ1-1 and V is TRBV5-8; D uncertain. Germline V lookup: CDR1 SGHTS, CDR2 YDEGEE. Trimming left V 7 bases short and J 3 bases short, with 19 bases between. This CDR3 is built from 15 residues. This CDR3 reads CASVPRRDRDTEAFF. DNA of the CDR3: TGTGCCAGCGTACCCCGGAGGGATAGGGACACTGAAGCTTTCTTT. The full variable domain, rest sourced from reference TRBV5-8 and TRBJ1-1, is EAGVTQSPTHLIKTRGQQATLRCSPISGHTSVYWYQQALGLGLQFLLWYDEGEERNRGNFPPRFSGRQFPNYSSELNVNALELEDSALYLCASVPRRDRDTEAFFGQGTRLTVV.

The rearrangement uses TRBV29-1 and TRBJ1-1; the D gene is possibly TRBD1 (6 bases). V gave up 7 bases and J gave up 4 bases, with 13 bases separating them. From germline, CDR1 is SQVTM and CDR2 ANQGSEA. This CDR3 is built from 12 residues. The CDR3 DNA is TGCAGCGCCGGGGGCAGGGGCACTGAAGCTTTCTTT. Translation gives CSAGGRGTEAFF. Complete variable domain (other parts from reference TRBV29-1 and TRBJ1-1): SAVISQKPSRDICQRGTSLTIQCQVDSQVTMMFWYRQQPGQSLTLIATANQGSEATYESGFVIDKFPISRPNLTFSTLTVSNMSPEDSSIYLCSAGGRGTEAFFGQGTRLTVV.

This clonotype was detected ten times or more. This chain uses TRBV11-3 with TRBJ2-7; 7 bases are a match to TRBD2. CDR3 length: 14 amino acids. Unmatched junction bases numbered 12, after V lost 7 bases and J lost 6 bases. Looked up from germline, CDR1 is SGHNT and CDR2 is YENEEA. CDR3 in amino acids: CASTWGRGGSEQYF. CDR3 in DNA: TGTGCCAGCACCTGGGGGAGGGGAGGTAGCGAGCAGTACTTC. Combining the CDR3 with reference TRBV11-3 and TRBJ2-7 gives the whole variable domain EAGVVQSPRYKIIEKKQPVAFWCNPISGHNTLYWYLQNLGQGPELLIRYENEEAVDDSQLPKDRFSAERLKGVDSTLKIQPAELGDSAVYLCASTWGRGGSEQYFGPGTRLTVT.

The chain employs TRBV7-8 and TRBJ2-6; D may be TRBD1 (6 bases). CDR3 size: 15 residues. The V end was cut by 4 bases, the J end by 2 bases, with 9 bases between. The germline V gene has CDR1 SGHVS and CDR2 FQNEAQ. In DNA form, the CDR3 reads TGTGCCAGCAGCTCGTACAGGGCTGGGGCCAACGTCCTGACTTTC. This gives the protein CASSSYRAGANVLTF.

This clonotype was counted at least ten times. V usage is TRBV19 and J usage is TRBJ1-1; perhaps TRBD1 as D (6 bases). CDR1 is LNHDA and CDR2 is SQIVND in the germline V gene (reference sequence). The CDR3 sequence is 13 residues long. V was shortened by 4 bases and J by 4 bases, with 10 bases between the two germline ends. CDR3 sequence (DNA): TGTGCCAGTAGTAGAGACAGGATCACTGAAGCTTTCTTT. It encodes CASSRDRITEAFF.

This clonotype was observed a few times. The rearrangement uses TRBV5-6 and TRBJ2-4; TRBD2 matches 8 bases. J was trimmed by 1 base and V by 6 bases; bases with no gene match: 15. From germline, CDR1 is SGHDT and CDR2 YYEEEE. The CDR3 spans 18 residues. The CDR3 reads CASMGVAGFPGAKNIQYF. CDR3 sequence (DNA): TGTGCCAGCATGGGGGTAGCGGGGTTCCCTGGGGCCAAAAACATTCAGTACTTC.

The table lists this clonotype with many counts. V is TRBV5-6 and J is TRBJ1-2; D is unclear. Trimming left V 7 bases short and J 8 bases short, with 15 bases between. Germline lookup yields CDR1 SGHDT and CDR2 YYEEEE. The CDR3 contains 12 residues. CDR3 nucleotide sequence: TGTGCCAGCTTGAGGGATCAAGTAGGCTACACCTTC. Residues: CASLRDQVGYTF. The variable domain in full, with the rest retrieved from reference TRBV5-6 and TRBJ1-2, is DAGVTQSPTHLIKTRGQQVTLRCSPKSGHDTVSWYQQALGQGPQFIFQYYEEEERQRGNFPDRFSGHQFPNYSSELNVNALLLGDSALYLCASLRDQVGYTFGSGTRLTVV.

Ten or more counts support this clonotype. The V call is TRBV13, the J call TRBJ2-5; D ambiguous. This CDR3 has 14 amino acids. Per the germline V gene, CDR1 is PRHDT and CDR2 is FYEKMQ (reference sequence). V shed 5 bases and J shed 5 bases, with 15 bases lying between them. This chain's CDR3 is CASSPWEEFETQYF. The CDR3 DNA reads TGTGCCAGCAGCCCTTGGGAAGAATTCGAGACCCAGTACTTC. Full variable domain (remainder filled in from reference TRBV13 and TRBJ2-5): AAGVIQSPRHLIKEKRETATLKCYPIPRHDTVYWYQQGPGQDPQFLISFYEKMQSDKGSIPDRFSAQQFSDYHSELNMSSLELGDSALYFCASSPWEEFETQYFGPGTRLLVL.

The chain combines TRBV24-1 with TRBJ2-3; 9 bases map to TRBD1. V lost 0 bases and J lost 5; bases outside the gene matches: 2. This CDR3 is 15 amino acids long. Germline V gene sequence: CDR1 KGHDR, CDR2 SFDVKD. DNA of the CDR3: TGTGCCACCAGTGATTTGAACAGGGGGCGAGATACGCAGTATTTT. As protein: CATSDLNRGRDTQYF.

The table lists this clonotype with many counts. V is TRBV7-9 and J is TRBJ2-5; tentative D call: TRBD2 (5 bases). The ends were cut back, 6 bases at V and 2 bases at J, with 13 bases in the middle. The length of the CDR3 is 14 residues. Germline V gives CDR1 SEHNR, CDR2 FQNEAQ (reference sequence). CDR3 amino acids: CASRSNGDQETQYF. CDR3 in DNA: TGTGCCAGCAGGTCAAACGGGGATCAAGAGACCCAGTACTTC.

The V call is TRBV5-1, the J call TRBJ1-5; unclear D gene. V was shortened by 3 bases and J by 5 bases, with 9 bases between the two germline ends. Germline assignment: CDR1 SGHRS and CDR2 YFSETQ. The CDR3 runs to 13 residues. The DNA for the CDR3 is TGCGCCAGCAGCTACGGCCGAGATCAGCCCCAGCATTTT. It specifies CASSYGRDQPQHF.

This clonotype has at least ten counts. The rearrangement joins TRBV19 to TRBJ1-2; weak D call: TRBD1 (5 bases). Per germline, CDR1 LNHDA and CDR2 SQIVND (reference sequence). CDR3 length: 13 residues. Trimming left V 2 bases short and J 8 bases short, with 12 bases between. CDR3 coding DNA: TGTGCCAGTAGTATAACCCAGGGACGAGGCTACACCTTC. Its translation is CASSITQGRGYTF. Full variable domain (outside the CDR3, taken from reference TRBV19 and TRBJ1-2): DGGITQSPKYLFRKEGQNVTLSCEQNLNHDAMYWYRQDPGQGLRLIYYSQIVNDFQKGDIAEGYSVSREKKESFPLTVTSAQKNPTAFYLCASSITQGRGYTFGSGTRLTVV.

This clonotype showed up many times. The chain is built from TRBV12-3 or TRBV12-4 and TRBJ1-1; a possible D gene is TRBD1 (5 bases). V lost 5 bases and J lost 1, with 14 bases in between. This CDR3 contains 15 residues. CDR3 bases: TGTGCCAGCAGTCATCGAAATCAGGGGAACACTGAAGCTTTCTTT. It yields the protein CASSHRNQGNTEAFF.

This clonotype was observed at least ten times. The chain employs TRBV12-3 or TRBV12-4 and TRBJ1-4; 9 bases map to TRBD1. This CDR3 spans 14 amino acids. With 6 bases clipped from V and 8 bases from J, the junction kept 7 bases outside the gene matches. CDR3 DNA: TGTGCCAGCAGCAAGACAGGGGGGGAGGAAAAACTGTTTTTT. Residues: CASSKTGGEEKLFF.

This clonotype was detected ten times or more. The genes are TRBV6-1 and TRBJ2-7, with D possibly matching TRBD1 (5 bases). The CDR3 has 13 amino acids. V lost 5 bases and J 4 bases, leaving 12 bases between the germline ends. In germline, CDR1 is MNHNS, CDR2 SASEGT. In DNA form, the CDR3 reads TGTGCCAGCAGTCAAGGGGCAAGGTACGAGCAGTACTTC. Translated, it gives CASSQGARYEQYF.

Ten or more counts support this clonotype. This chain joins TRBV12-5 and TRBJ1-2, with D possibly being TRBD1 (5 bases). The V end was cut by 2 bases, the J end by 7 bases, with 14 bases between. The CDR3 has 14 residues. Germline V gene data show CDR1 as LGHNT and CDR2 as FRNRAP. The CDR3 DNA reads TGTGCTAGTGGTTTGTTGAGTTATCAGGGTGGCTACACCTTC. It codes for CASGLLSYQGGYTF. Combining the CDR3 with reference TRBV12-5 and TRBJ1-2 gives the whole variable domain DARVTQTPRHKVTEMGQEVTMRCQPILGHNTVFWYRQTMMQGLELLAYFRNRAPLDDSGMPKDRFSAEMPDATLATLKIQPSEPRDSAVYFCASGLLSYQGGYTFGSGTRLTVV.

This chain uses TRBV7-2 with TRBJ2-5; the D gene is possibly TRBD2 (5 bases). Germline V gene lookup returns CDR1 SGHTA and CDR2 FQGNSA. Trimming removed 7 bases at V and 2 bases at J, with 11 bases between. The CDR3 length is 13 residues. CDR3 sequence reads: CASTPWRQETQYF. In DNA form, the CDR3 reads TGTGCCAGCACCCCGTGGAGGCAAGAGACCCAGTACTTC.

This clonotype was detected many times. This rearrangement joins TRBV7-3 to TRBJ2-2; D is possibly TRBD1 (6 bases). Trimming cost V 6 bases and J 8 bases, with 19 bases left between them. CDR3 length equals 15 residues. CDR1 is SGHTA, CDR2 FQGTGA, per germline. As DNA, the CDR3 is TGTGCCAGCAGGAAGGACAGTGGGGGATCGGGGGAGCTGTTTTTT. This translates into CASRKDSGGSGELFF. The whole variable domain, remainder taken from reference TRBV7-3 and TRBJ2-2, is GAGVSQTPSNKVTEKGKYVELRCDPISGHTALYWYRQSLGQGPEFLIYFQGTGAADDSGLPNDRFFAVRPEGSVSTLKIQRTERGDSAVYLCASRKDSGGSGELFFGEGSRLTVL.

Ten or more counts support this clonotype. The chain links TRBV12-3 or TRBV12-4 to TRBJ1-5; D gene ambiguous. Deletions cut 2 bases from V and 3 bases from J, with 8 bases between. CDR3 size: 14 residues. The CDR3 reads CASSLQGANQPQHF. The DNA of the CDR3 is TGTGCCAGCAGTTTACAAGGCGCCAATCAGCCCCAGCATTTT.

At least ten counts were recorded for this clonotype. This sequence joins TRBV11-2 and TRBJ1-6, with D tentatively TRBD1 (6 bases). The germline CDR1 and CDR2 sequences are SGHAT and FQNNGV. This CDR3 contains 15 residues. V was pared by 1 base and J by 7 bases, with 11 bases between. The DNA of the CDR3 is TGTGCCAGCAGCTTAGTGGCGCAGGGGAATTCACCCCTCCACTTT. Residues: CASSLVAQGNSPLHF.

The genes are TRBV5-1 and TRBJ2-7; D remains ambiguous. This CDR3 spans 11 amino acids. V lost 4 bases to trimming and J lost 6 bases, with 8 bases between them. CDR1 is SGHRS and CDR2 is YFSETQ in the germline V gene. CDR3 DNA sequence: TGCGCCAGCAGCGCCTCATCCGAGCAGTACTTC. Its protein product is CASSASSEQYF.

Many counts were recorded for this clonotype. V gene TRBV7-9 combines with J gene TRBJ2-2; D not certain. The germline gives CDR1 SEHNR, CDR2 FQNEAQ (reference sequence). V lost 3 bases, J lost 3 bases, and 8 bases lay in between. The CDR3 spans 14 residues. This CDR3 is CASSLWADTGELFF. The DNA for the CDR3 is TGTGCCAGCAGCTTGTGGGCCGACACCGGGGAGCTGTTTTTT.

This clonotype was counted at least ten times. This rearrangement joins TRBV19 to TRBJ1-1; possible D gene TRBD1, 6 bases. Germline CDR1 reads LNHDA; CDR2 reads SQIVND (reference sequence). This CDR3 is 13 amino acids long. Trimming removed 3 bases at V and 5 bases at J, with 10 bases between. The CDR3: CASSIEGGTEAFF. DNA of the CDR3: TGTGCCAGTAGTATTGAAGGGGGAACTGAAGCTTTCTTT.

The sample holds many counts of this clonotype. The V and J genes are TRBV19 and TRBJ1-5, with D unclear. Trimming pared 1 base from V and 0 bases from J, leaving 7 bases between. There are 15 residues in the CDR3. Germline V lookup: CDR1 LNHDA, CDR2 SQIVND (reference sequence). This chain's CDR3 is CASSIGSHSNQPQHF. The CDR3, as DNA: TGTGCCAGTAGTATAGGAAGTCATAGCAATCAGCCCCAGCATTTT.

This clonotype was seen repeatedly, ten times or more. The V gene is TRBV7-2, the J gene TRBJ1-5; 7 bases match TRBD1. This CDR3 region has 14 residues. Trimming took 5 bases from V and 5 from J; bases not matched to a gene: 6. Germline loops: CDR1 SGHTA, CDR2 FQGNSA. The chain's CDR3 is CASSTQGEDQPQHF. For the CDR3, the DNA is TGTGCCAGCAGCACGCAGGGGGAGGATCAGCCCCAGCATTTT.

This clonotype was observed many times. The chain recombines TRBV6-5 with TRBJ1-1; unclear D gene. The CDR3 spans 16 residues. Germline values: CDR1 MNHEY, CDR2 SVGAGI. The V end lost 2 bases, the J end lost 1 base, and 14 bases lay between the germline ends. This chain's CDR3 is CASSYSPLIGNTEAFF. The CDR3 DNA is TGTGCCAGCAGTTACAGTCCACTCATAGGGAACACTGAAGCTTTCTTT.